These 8 T cell receptor beta chains were all obtained from the same sample, sequenced in a study of blood T cell repertoires in COVID-19. Generated by immunoSEQ multiplex PCR, the TCRdb table keeps only in-frame clones and is missing some. The sample contains roughly 120,000 clones, 70% to 80% of which appear only once. Sequenced material: peripheral blood. The receptors shown here come from a human donor in a cohort sampled during active COVID-19.

The V call is TRBV4-1, the J call TRBJ1-1, with TRBD1 matching 10 bases. The ends lost 2 bases at V and 1 base at J; junction bases unmatched: 4. This CDR3 region has 16 residues. Germline V gene sequence: CDR1 MGHRA, CDR2 YSYEKL. The CDR3 DNA reads TGCGCCAGCAGCCAACCGGGACAGGGGACGAACACTGAAGCTTTCTTT. As protein: CASSQPGQGTNTEAFF.

To note about this clone: At one boundary the junction diverges from the germline segment, which might be a read error. V is TRBV28 and J is TRBJ2-1, with D unclear. The CDR3 is 12 amino acids. Germline V gene data show CDR1 as MDHEN and CDR2 as SYDVKM. The CDR3 DNA reads TGTGCCAGCAGTCCCTCCCACAATGAGCAGTTCTTC. This codes for CASSPSHNEQFF.

The V gene is TRBV12-3 or TRBV12-4, the J gene TRBJ2-7; 7 bases align to TRBD1. Trimming at V came to 4 bases and at J to 2 bases, leaving 2 bases not matched to a gene. This CDR3 is built from 13 residues. CDR3 bases: TGTGCCAGCAGTTCGACAGGGACCTACGAGCAGTACTTC. It translates to CASSSTGTYEQYF.

The chain uses TRBV19 and TRBJ1-1; D is uncertain. Looked up from germline, CDR1 is LNHDA and CDR2 is SQIVND (reference sequence). The CDR3 is 14 residues long. Trimming pared 5 bases from V and 4 bases from J, leaving 14 bases between. The CDR3 DNA sequence: TGTGCCAGTAGTCTTTTTGAGGGCGTCACTGAAGCTTTCTTT. This gives the protein CASSLFEGVTEAFF. Full variable domain (missing parts from reference TRBV19 and TRBJ1-1): DGGITQSPKYLFRKEGQNVTLSCEQNLNHDAMYWYRQDPGQGLRLIYYSQIVNDFQKGDIAEGYSVSREKKESFPLTVTSAQKNPTAFYLCASSLFEGVTEAFFGQGTRLTVV.

The sample holds a few counts of this clone. This chain uses TRBV7-3 with TRBJ1-1, with D possibly matching TRBD1 (6 bases). The CDR3 is 15 amino acids. Trimming pared 3 bases from V and 1 base from J, leaving 12 bases between. CDR1 is SGHTA and CDR2 is FQGTGA in the germline V gene. CDR3 sequence (DNA): TGTGCCAGCAGCTTGCTAGGGGGTGAGAACACTGAAGCTTTCTTT. It translates to CASSLLGGENTEAFF. Drawing the rest from reference TRBV7-3 and TRBJ1-1, the complete variable domain is GAGVSQTPSNKVTEKGKYVELRCDPISGHTALYWYRQSLGQGPEFLIYFQGTGAADDSGLPNDRFFAVRPEGSVSTLKIQRTERGDSAVYLCASSLLGGENTEAFFGQGTRLTVV.

The rearrangement joins TRBV11-2 to TRBJ2-7; a possible D gene is TRBD1 (5 bases). CDR1 and CDR2 from the germline V gene are SGHAT and FQNNGV. This CDR3 is 16 amino acids long. Trimming removed 1 base from V and 4 bases from J, with 17 bases in between. The CDR3 sequence is CASSLGGRGAGYEQYF. Here the CDR3 DNA reads TGTGCCAGCAGCTTAGGTGGAAGGGGCGCAGGTTACGAGCAGTACTTC.

This sequence joins TRBV6-5 and TRBJ2-7; tentatively, D is TRBD2 (6 bases). CDR3 length: 14 amino acids. CDR1 and CDR2 from the germline V gene are MNHEY and SVGAGI. The V end was cut by 7 bases, the J end by 0 bases, with 13 bases between. DNA for the CDR3: TGTGCCAGCAAGGCTCGGGGGAGCTCCTACGAGCAGTACTTC. Protein sequence: CASKARGSSYEQYF.

V and J are TRBV3-1 (or the pseudogene TRBV3-2) and TRBJ1-2, with 7 bases lining up with TRBD1. Germline trimming cut 6 bases from V and 8 bases from J; bases unmatched to any gene: 15. This CDR3 contains 15 residues. Germline CDR1 LGHDT, CDR2 YNNKEL (reference sequence). The CDR3 DNA sequence: TGTGCCAGCAGACCCGTAGGACAGGCCGAGGAGGGCTACACCTTC. Its protein is CASRPVGQAEEGYTF.